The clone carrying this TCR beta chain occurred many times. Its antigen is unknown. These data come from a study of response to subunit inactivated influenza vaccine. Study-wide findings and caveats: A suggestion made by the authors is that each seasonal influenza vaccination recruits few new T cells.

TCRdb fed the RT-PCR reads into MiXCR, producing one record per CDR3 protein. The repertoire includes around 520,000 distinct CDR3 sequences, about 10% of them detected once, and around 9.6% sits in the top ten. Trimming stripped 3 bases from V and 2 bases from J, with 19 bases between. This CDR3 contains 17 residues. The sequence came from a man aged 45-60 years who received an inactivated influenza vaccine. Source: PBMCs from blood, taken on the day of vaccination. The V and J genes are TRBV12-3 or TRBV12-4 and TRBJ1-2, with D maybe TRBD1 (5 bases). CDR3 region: CASSFWGRVRGNYGYTF. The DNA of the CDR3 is TGTGCCAGCAGTTTCTGGGGCAGGGTGAGAGGGAACTATGGCTACACCTTC.